This is a list of T cell receptor beta chains from one sample in a study of blood T cell repertoires in COVID-19. Some clones are missing from TCRdb's copy, which holds only in-frame ones; the method was immunoSEQ multiplex PCR. This repertoire shows fewer than 300,000 clones, roughly 93% found once; its top ten account for about 2.5%. The specimen sequenced was PBMCs or T cells enriched from blood (not recorded which). The receptors here all came from a woman aged 40 to 49 with acute COVID-19. Both conserved end residues are part of each CDR3. The order of the fields is V gene, clone size, J gene, D gene, CDR3 DNA, CDR3 protein. D genes are given only for firm matches. Size is omitted from some rows. Given values are once, few, many or a class for expanded clones.

>TRBV7-8|.|TRBJ2-1|TRBD1
TGTGCCAGCAGCGACAGGGGGAATTCCTACAATGAGCAGTTCTTC
CASSDRGNSYNEQFF
>TRBV9|.|TRBJ2-1|TRBD2
TGTGCCAGCAGCGCCTCCTGGGGTACTAGCGGCTCCTACAATGAGCAGTTCTTC
CASSASWGTSGSYNEQFF
>TRBV6-2/TRBV6-3|.|TRBJ1-5|.
TGTGCCAGCAGTTACCGAGTTGGTCAGCCCCAGCATTTT
CASSYRVGQPQHF
>TRBV5-4|.|TRBJ2-7|.
TGTGCCAGCAGCTTCGGGAGCTCCTACGAGCAGTACTTC
CASSFGSSYEQYF
>TRBV15|.|TRBJ2-5|.
TGTGCCACCAGCAGAGACAGGGTTGAGACCCAGTACTTC
CATSRDRVETQYF
>TRBV11-2|.|TRBJ2-7|TRBD1
TGTGCCAGCAGCTTAGAAGGGTTGACAGGGCTCGAGCAGTACTTC
CASSLEGLTGLEQYF
>TRBV3-1/TRBV3-2|.|TRBJ1-2|TRBD1
TGTGCCAGCAGCCAAACGACAGGGGGTTTAGCTAACTATGGCTACACCTTC
CASSQTTGGLANYGYTF
>TRBV6-5|.|TRBJ1-3|.
TGTGCCAGCAGTCCCCGGGTCTACTCTGGAAACACCATATATTTT
CASSPRVYSGNTIYF
>TRBV12-3/TRBV12-4|.|TRBJ1-3|.
TGTGCCAGCAGCTCGGGGAACACCATATATTTT
CASSSGNTIYF
>TRBV7-9|.|TRBJ2-3|.
TGTGCCAGCAGCCCGGCGGCGGTCGATACGCAGTATTTT
CASSPAAVDTQYF
>TRBV28|.|TRBJ1-6|.
TGTGCCAGCAGTTCCAGTACCTATAATTCACCCCTCCACTTT
CASSSSTYNSPLHF
>TRBV5-4|.|TRBJ2-5|.
TGTGCCAGCAGCTCACAGGGTGTCCAAGAGACCCAGTACTTC
CASSSQGVQETQYF
>TRBV3-1/TRBV3-2|.|TRBJ2-2|TRBD2
TGTGCCAGCAGCCGAAGCGGGAGCACCGGGGAGCTGTTTTTT
CASSRSGSTGELFF
>TRBV18|.|TRBJ1-1|TRBD1
TGTGCCAGCTCACCAAGACAGGGGATGAACACTGAAGCTTTCTTT
CASSPRQGMNTEAFF
>TRBV24-1|once|TRBJ1-2|.
TGTGCCACCAGTGGGGGACATGTTAACTATGGCTACACCTTC
CATSGGHVNYGYTF
>TRBV18|.|TRBJ2-3|TRBD2
TGTGCCAGCTCACCAGGGAGCGGGACCACAGATACGCAGTATTTT
CASSPGSGTTDTQYF
>TRBV7-2|.|TRBJ2-3|.
TGTGCCAGCACCCGCTTTACGGTCGGTGACACAGATACGCAGTATTTT
CASTRFTVGDTDTQYF
>TRBV30|.|TRBJ2-2|TRBD1
TGTGCCTGGAGCCGGGACAGGGGCCCTTCCACCGGGGAGCTGTTTTTT
CAWSRDRGPSTGELFF
>TRBV11-2|.|TRBJ1-2|.
TGTGCCAGCAGCGAGGTGGACTATGGCTACACCTTC
CASSEVDYGYTF
>TRBV28|.|TRBJ2-7|.
TGTGCCAGCAGCGTGACAACGTACAGTAGGCAGTACTTC
CASSVTTYSRQYF
>TRBV5-1|.|TRBJ1-5|TRBD1
TGCGCCATCCGGACAGGTAGCAATCAGCCCCAGCATTTT
CAIRTGSNQPQHF
>TRBV29-1|once|TRBJ2-5|TRBD2
TGCAGCGCCACCGGGACTAGCGCGCTCCAAGAGACCCAGTACTTC
CSATGTSALQETQYF